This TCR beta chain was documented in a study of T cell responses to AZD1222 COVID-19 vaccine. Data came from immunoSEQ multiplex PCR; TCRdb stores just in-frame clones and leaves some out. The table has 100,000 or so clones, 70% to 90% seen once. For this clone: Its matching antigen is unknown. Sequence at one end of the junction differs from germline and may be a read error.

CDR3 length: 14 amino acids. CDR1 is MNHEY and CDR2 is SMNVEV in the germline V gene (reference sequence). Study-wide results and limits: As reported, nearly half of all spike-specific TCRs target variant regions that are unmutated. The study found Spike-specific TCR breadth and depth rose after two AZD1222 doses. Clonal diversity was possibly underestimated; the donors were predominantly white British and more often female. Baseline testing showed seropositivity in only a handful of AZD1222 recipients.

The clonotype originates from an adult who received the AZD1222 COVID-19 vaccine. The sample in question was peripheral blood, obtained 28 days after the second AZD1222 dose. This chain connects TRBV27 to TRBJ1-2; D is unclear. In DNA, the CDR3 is TGTGCCAGCAGATTATCCGGGAACTCATATGGCTACACCTTC. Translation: CASRLSGNSYGYTF.